These T cell receptor beta chains were read from a single sample in a study of T cell responses to AZD1222 COVID-19 vaccine. Method: immunoSEQ multiplex PCR; TCRdb's copy keeps in-frame clones and lacks some. This table has 130,000 to 150,000 clones, more than 85% appearing once. The material sequenced was peripheral blood, taken on day 0 of AZD1222 vaccination. Receptor source: an adult in good health. Both conserved end residues are part of each CDR3. Fields, in order: V gene, D gene, CDR3 length, clone size, J gene, CDR3 DNA, CDR3 protein. A D gene is named only where the DNA matches it firmly. A row's size may be missing; if present it is once, few, many or a size class.

TRBV6-2/TRBV6-3	-	13	-	TRBJ2-2	TGTGCCAGCAGTCTCCTAAGCGCCGGGGAGCTGTTTTTT	CASSLLSAGELFF
TRBV7-3	-	13	-	TRBJ2-7	TGTGCCAGCAGCTTAAAGGGGTCCTACGAGCAGTACTTC	CASSLKGSYEQYF
TRBV7-8	TRBD2	15	-	TRBJ2-2	TGTGCCAGCAGCACCCAAGCGGGAGTAACCGGGGAGCTGTTTTTT	CASSTQAGVTGELFF
TRBV6-5	-	11	-	TRBJ1-1	TGTGCCAGTCACGGGTCCGTGCGGGCTTTCTTT	CASHGSVRAFF
TRBV2	TRBD1	15	-	TRBJ2-2	TGTGCCAGCAGCGGACAGGGGATAAACACCGGGGAGCTGTTTTTT	CASSGQGINTGELFF
TRBV6-1	TRBD2	16	-	TRBJ2-7	TGTGCCAGCAGTGAAGTCCCTAGCGGGTTTTTCTACGAGCAGTACTTC	CASSEVPSGFFYEQYF
TRBV9	-	14	-	TRBJ2-7	TGTGCCAGCAGCGTAGGATTAGGGGACTACGAGCAGTACTTC	CASSVGLGDYEQYF
TRBV9	TRBD1	15	-	TRBJ1-2	TGTGCCAGCAGCGCCAGACAGGGCTCGACGGGGGGCTACACCTTC	CASSARQGSTGGYTF
TRBV6-1	-	15	-	TRBJ1-5	TGTGCCAGCAGTGAGAACAGTGGGGGCAATCAGCCCCAGCATTTT	CASSENSGGNQPQHF
TRBV5-4	-	15	once	TRBJ1-2	TGTGCCAGCAGCTTGGCGGGATCCGGGCCCGATGGCTACACCTTC	CASSLAGSGPDGYTF
TRBV7-9	-	16	-	TRBJ2-7	TGTGCCAGCAGCTTAGGAACCATCTTGAGCTCCTACGAGCAGTACTTC	CASSLGTILSSYEQYF
TRBV11-3	-	14	-	TRBJ2-3	TGTGCCAGCAGCTTAGGGTCAAGGGGGGATACGCAGTATTTT	CASSLGSRGDTQYF
TRBV3-1/TRBV3-2	-	13	-	TRBJ1-1	TGTGCCAGCAGCCCTCGGGGGAACACTGAAGCTTTCTTT	CASSPRGNTEAFF
TRBV5-1	-	13	-	TRBJ2-5	TGCGCCAGCACACCCGGGGGGCGGGAGACCCAGTACTTC	CASTPGGRETQYF
TRBV11-3	-	15	-	TRBJ1-6	TGTGCCAGCAGCGTCCTCATTCCTCCGGGTTCACCCCTCCACTTT	CASSVLIPPGSPLHF
TRBV11-2	TRBD1	15	-	TRBJ1-1	TGTGCCAGCAGCTCATTCGTGACAGGGGGCACTGAAGCTTTCTTT	CASSSFVTGGTEAFF
TRBV4-3	-	14	-	TRBJ1-2	TGCGCCAGCAGCCAAAGCCGCTCTCACTATGGCTACACCTTC	CASSQSRSHYGYTF
TRBV5-5	-	14	once	TRBJ1-2	TGTGCCAGCAGCTTGGGGGCCGGGACGGTAGGCTACACCTTC	CASSLGAGTVGYTF
TRBV6-6	-	14	once	TRBJ1-1	TGTGCCAGCAGTTTCCGACAGTTGAACACTGAAGCTTTCTTT	CASSFRQLNTEAFF
TRBV27	-	15	-	TRBJ2-5	TGTGCCAGCAGTTTATCCCTCGGGGGCTGGGAGACCCAGTACTTC	CASSLSLGGWETQYF
TRBV3-1/TRBV3-2	TRBD2	17	-	TRBJ2-2	TGTGCCAGCAGCCACCTAACTAGCGGGGAGGGTTCTGGGGAGCTGTTTTTT	CASSHLTSGEGSGELFF
TRBV7-2	TRBD2	14	-	TRBJ2-7	TGTGCCAGCAGCTCACAGCGGGGGACCTACGAGCAGTACTTC	CASSSQRGTYEQYF
TRBV28	-	15	-	TRBJ1-1	TGTGCCAGCCACAGCCCCGGGATGGAGGGGACTGAAGCTTTCTTT	CASHSPGMEGTEAFF
TRBV14	-	13	-	TRBJ1-6	TGTGCCAGCAGCCTGGGGGGGCAGACACCCCTCCACTTT	CASSLGGQTPLHF
TRBV11-3	-	15	-	TRBJ2-7	TGTGCCAGCAGCTTAATAGCAGGACCCCTCTACGAGCAGTACTTC	CASSLIAGPLYEQYF
TRBV6-5	-	13	-	TRBJ1-2	TGTGCCAGCAGTTACGCCGTGTACGGAGGCTACACCTTC	CASSYAVYGGYTF
TRBV27	TRBD1	14	once	TRBJ1-3	TGTGCCAGCAGTTCGCCGGGACAGGGAAACACCATATATTTT	CASSSPGQGNTIYF
TRBV7-3	TRBD2	15	-	TRBJ2-3	TGTGCCAGCAGCTTAACCGGGACTAGCCTAGATACGCAGTATTTT	CASSLTGTSLDTQYF
TRBV2	TRBD1	13	once	TRBJ1-5	TGTGCCAGCAGTGGGACAGGGGTTCAGCCCCAGCATTTT	CASSGTGVQPQHF
TRBV7-7	-	14	-	TRBJ2-1	TGTGCCAGCAGCCAAGGGCAGAAGGCAAATGAGCAGTTCTTC	CASSQGQKANEQFF
TRBV5-1	-	14	-	TRBJ2-1	TGCGCCAGCAGCTTGGCCGCCAAATACAATGAGCAGTTCTTC	CASSLAAKYNEQFF
TRBV10-3	TRBD1	12	-	TRBJ2-1	TGTGCCATCAGTACAGGGGCCAATGAGCAGTTCTTC	CAISTGANEQFF
TRBV4-2	-	17	once	TRBJ1-3	TGTGCCAGCAGCCAATCCGAAGGGGCCTACTCTGGAAACACCATATATTTT	CASSQSEGAYSGNTIYF
TRBV18	-	16	-	TRBJ2-3	TGTGCCAGCTCACTACAGGTCCAGCAGGGGACAGATACGCAGTATTTT	CASSLQVQQGTDTQYF
TRBV5-5	-	15	-	TRBJ2-5	TGTGCCGGGTCCCCGATGCCCGTACTGCAAGAGACCCAGTACTTC	CAGSPMPVLQETQYF
TRBV10-2	TRBD2	16	-	TRBJ2-1	TGCGCCAGCAGTGGCCCTTCAGCGGGGGGGCCTCGGGAGCAGTTCTTC	CASSGPSAGGPREQFF
TRBV7-2	TRBD1	14	-	TRBJ1-2	TGTGCCAGTACCGGGACAGGGAGTAACTATGGCTACACCTTC	CASTGTGSNYGYTF
TRBV6-5	-	13	-	TRBJ1-6	TGTGCCAGCCGGATAGGGCTAAATTCACCCCTCCACTTT	CASRIGLNSPLHF
TRBV9	-	14	-	TRBJ1-6	TGTGCCAGCAGTACGGGACTTGTTAATTCACCCCTCCACTTT	CASSTGLVNSPLHF
TRBV6-2/TRBV6-3	TRBD1	15	-	TRBJ2-4	TGTGCCAGCAGTTTTAGGGGGCTGGCCAAAAACATTCAGTACTTC	CASSFRGLAKNIQYF
TRBV14	TRBD2	18	-	TRBJ2-3	TGTGCCAGCAGCCCCAGGACTAGCGGGTATCCAATCACAGATACGCAGTATTTT	CASSPRTSGYPITDTQYF
TRBV20-1	-	12	-	TRBJ2-7	TGCAGTGCTAGTCCCCGACCCTACGAGCAGTACTTC	CSASPRPYEQYF
TRBV4-3	TRBD1	16	-	TRBJ1-6	TGCGCCAGCAGCCAAGGTGCGGACAGGGATCGATCACCCCTCCACTTT	CASSQGADRDRSPLHF
TRBV27	-	14	-	TRBJ2-7	TGTGCCAGCAGTTTACTGGGGGGAGATTACGAGCAGTACTTC	CASSLLGGDYEQYF
TRBV7-9	-	14	-	TRBJ1-1	TGTGCCAGCAGCTTTTTAGGGTTGGGCACTGAAGCTTTCTTT	CASSFLGLGTEAFF
TRBV5-8	-	14	once	TRBJ1-5	TGTGCCAGCAGCTTGGAGGGTCGGGACCAGCCCCAGCATTTT	CASSLEGRDQPQHF
TRBV5-1	TRBD2	14	-	TRBJ2-5	TGCGCCAGCAGCTTAAGTCTAGCGGAAGAGACCCAGTACTTC	CASSLSLAEETQYF
TRBV2	-	14	-	TRBJ2-5	TGTGCCAGCATCCGATTAACCACCCAAGAGACCCAGTACTTC	CASIRLTTQETQYF
TRBV7-9	-	14	-	TRBJ1-2	TGTGCCAGCAGCTTAACAGGAGATGACTATGGCTACACCTTC	CASSLTGDDYGYTF
TRBV7-9	TRBD1	14	-	TRBJ2-7	TGTGCCAGCAGCCACCCGACAGGGGAAAACGAGCAGTACTTC	CASSHPTGENEQYF
TRBV24-1	TRBD1	15	-	TRBJ1-4	TGTGCCACCAGTGATTCAAGACAGGGAGGTGAAAAACTGTTTTTT	CATSDSRQGGEKLFF
TRBV29-1	-	13	-	TRBJ2-3	TGCAGCGTGACCTGGGGAGATGCAGATACGCAGTATTTT	CSVTWGDADTQYF
TRBV28	-	13	-	TRBJ2-1	TGTGCCAGCAGTCGTGGGATATACAATGAGCAGTTCTTC	CASSRGIYNEQFF
TRBV5-1	-	15	-	TRBJ2-7	TGCGCCAGCAGCTTGTCAGGGGACCTTTTCTACGAGCAGTACTTC	CASSLSGDLFYEQYF